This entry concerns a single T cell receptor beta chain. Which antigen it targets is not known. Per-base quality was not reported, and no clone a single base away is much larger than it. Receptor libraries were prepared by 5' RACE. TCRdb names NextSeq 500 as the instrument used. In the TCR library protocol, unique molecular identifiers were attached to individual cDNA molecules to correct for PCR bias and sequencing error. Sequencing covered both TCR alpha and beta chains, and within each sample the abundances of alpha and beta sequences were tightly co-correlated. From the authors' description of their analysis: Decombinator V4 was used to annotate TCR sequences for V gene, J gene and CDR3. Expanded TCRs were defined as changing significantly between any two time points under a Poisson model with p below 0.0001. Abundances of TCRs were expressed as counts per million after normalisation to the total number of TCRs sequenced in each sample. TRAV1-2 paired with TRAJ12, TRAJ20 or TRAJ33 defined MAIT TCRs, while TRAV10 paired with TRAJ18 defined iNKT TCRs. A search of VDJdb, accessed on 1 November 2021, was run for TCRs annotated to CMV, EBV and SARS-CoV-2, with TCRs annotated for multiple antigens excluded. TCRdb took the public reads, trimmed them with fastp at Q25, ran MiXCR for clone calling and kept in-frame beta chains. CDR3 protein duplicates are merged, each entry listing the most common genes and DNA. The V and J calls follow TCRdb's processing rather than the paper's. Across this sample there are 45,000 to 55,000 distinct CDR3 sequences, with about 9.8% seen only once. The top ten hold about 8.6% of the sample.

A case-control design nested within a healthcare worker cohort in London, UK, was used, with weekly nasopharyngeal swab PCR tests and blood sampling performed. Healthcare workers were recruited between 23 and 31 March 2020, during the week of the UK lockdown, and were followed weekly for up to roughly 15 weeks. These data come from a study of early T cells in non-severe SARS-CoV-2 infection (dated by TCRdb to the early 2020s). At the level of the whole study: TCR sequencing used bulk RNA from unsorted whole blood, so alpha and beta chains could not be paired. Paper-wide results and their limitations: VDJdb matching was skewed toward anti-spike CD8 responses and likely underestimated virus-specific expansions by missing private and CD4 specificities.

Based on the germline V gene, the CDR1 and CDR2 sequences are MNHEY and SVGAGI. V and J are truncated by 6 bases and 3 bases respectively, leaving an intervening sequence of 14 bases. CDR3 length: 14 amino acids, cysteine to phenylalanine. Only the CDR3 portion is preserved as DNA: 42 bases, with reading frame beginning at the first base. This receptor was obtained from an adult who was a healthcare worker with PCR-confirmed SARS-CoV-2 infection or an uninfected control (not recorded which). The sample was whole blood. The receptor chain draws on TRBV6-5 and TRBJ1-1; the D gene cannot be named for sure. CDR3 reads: CASSLDGRYTEAFF. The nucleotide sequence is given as TGTGCCAGCAGCTTGGACGGGCGGTACACTGAAGCTTTCTTT.